The 17 T cell receptor beta chains presented below share a single source sample, sequenced in a study of T cell repertoires in ileal Crohn's disease. Time point defined: neoterminal ileum biopsy at postoperative endoscopy, about 6 months after surgery. Measured with immunoSEQ multiplex PCR; TCRdb has only the in-frame clones, and not every one. The profile shows 9,000 to 9,500 clones, roughly 78% of them singletons. Sequenced input: ileal tissue. These receptor sequences come from an adult with Crohn's disease.

The V call is TRBV28, the J call TRBJ2-7, with TRBD1 matching over 9 bases. CDR3 size: 14 residues. CDR1 is MDHEN and CDR2 is SYDVKM in the germline V gene. The junction had 7 bases not matched to a gene; V was cut back by 6 bases and J by 4 bases. The CDR3 reads CASRSGTGFYEQYF. DNA of the CDR3: TGTGCCAGCAGGTCCGGGACAGGGTTTTACGAGCAGTACTTC.

This clone was seen once. The chain carries TRBV29-1 and TRBJ2-5, with D unclear. The last part of the DNA fits TRBJ2-7 better; the J call may be wrong. CDR3 length: 14 residues. Germline V gene lookup returns CDR1 SQVTM and CDR2 ANQGSEA. The CDR3 DNA sequence: TGCAGCGTTGTTCCCCAGGAAGTATCCTACGAGCAGTACTTC. Its protein is CSVVPQEVSYEQYF.

This clone showed up just a few times. J is TRBJ1-2 and V is TRBV5-1; D might be TRBD1 (5 bases). Between the trimmed V and J ends, which lost 7 bases and 7 bases, there was a span of 20 bases. Germline lookup yields CDR1 SGHRS and CDR2 YFSETQ. The CDR3 has 14 residues. This CDR3 reads CASQQTGSYGGYTF. The CDR3 DNA follows: TGCGCCAGCCAACAAACAGGCTCCTACGGTGGCTACACCTTC.

The genes are TRBV11-2 and TRBJ2-5, with 8 nucleotides matching TRBD1. Gene TRBJ2-7 matches the end of the DNA better, so the J call may be wrong. The CDR3 sequence is 15 residues long. Germline V gene data show CDR1 as SGHAT and CDR2 as FQNNGV. This CDR3 reads CASSLEQGVPYEQYF. The CDR3 DNA reads as TGTGCCAGCAGCTTAGAACAGGGGGTCCCCTACGAGCAGTACTTC.

This clone was counted a single time. The rearrangement links TRBV7-2 to TRBJ2-7; 13 positions match TRBD2. This CDR3 spans 18 amino acids. Germline V gene lookup returns CDR1 SGHTA and CDR2 FQGNSA. J was trimmed by 5 bases and V by 2 bases; bases with no gene match: 12. The CDR3 is CASSLPGLAGFSSDEQYF. In nucleotides, the CDR3 is TGTGCCAGCAGCTTACCGGGACTAGCGGGGTTTAGTTCCGACGAGCAGTACTTC.

V gene TRBV9 combines with J gene TRBJ1-5; D may be TRBD1 (6 bases). The ends were cut back, 2 bases at V and 4 bases at J, with 22 bases in the middle. This CDR3 is 18 amino acids long. Germline V CDR1 and CDR2: SGDLS, YYNGEE. The CDR3 region has the DNA TGTGCCAGCAGCGTTACCGAAAGGGGGGGCTCCGGTAATCAGCCCCAGCATTTT. This sequence encodes CASSVTERGGSGNQPQHF.

This chain connects TRBV11-2 to TRBJ2-7; the match to TRBD1 covers 7 bases. Per the germline V gene, CDR1 is SGHAT and CDR2 is FQNNGV. This CDR3 is 17 amino acids long. J was trimmed by 6 bases and V by 6 bases; bases with no gene match: 20. In DNA form, the CDR3 reads TGTGCCAGCAGTCCTTTGAGGGGGACAGTGGGTGGGCTCGAGCAGTACTTC. It codes for CASSPLRGTVGGLEQYF.

This clone came up a few times. The genes are TRBV27 and TRBJ1-2; 8 bases fit TRBD1. This CDR3 spans 13 amino acids. The J segment lost 4 bases and the V segment lost 5 bases, leaving 3 bases of the junction unmatched. Germline V gene sequence: CDR1 MNHEY, CDR2 SMNVEV (reference sequence). This CDR3 reads CASSPGTGYGYTF. In nucleotides, the CDR3 is TGTGCCAGCAGTCCCGGGACAGGCTATGGCTACACCTTC.

J is TRBJ2-7 and V is TRBV29-1; D unclear. This CDR3 is 13 amino acids long. V shed 4 bases and J shed 3 bases, with 13 bases lying between them. Germline-derived CDR1 and CDR2 are SQVTM and ANQGSEA. The CDR3 DNA sequence: TGCAGCGTTGGGAAGGTGGGCCGCTACGAGCAGTACTTC. This gives the protein CSVGKVGRYEQYF.

The V gene is TRBV12-5, the J gene TRBJ2-5; D remains ambiguous. Germline V gene lookup returns CDR1 LGHNT and CDR2 FRNRAP. CDR3 length: 12 residues. The V gene lost 2 bases and the J gene lost 11 bases, with 12 bases spanning the gap. CDR3 sequence reads: CASGLIRGEQYF. The CDR3 DNA is TGTGCTAGTGGTTTGATCCGCGGTGAGCAGTACTTC.

The rearrangement links TRBV28 to TRBJ1-2, with 7 bases fitting TRBD1. The CDR3 consists of 16 residues. Losses at the gene ends were 8 bases for V and 8 bases for J; bases not matched to a gene: 20. The germline gives CDR1 MDHEN, CDR2 SYDVKM. Written as DNA, the CDR3 is TGTGCCAGCTCCCTACGGGGACAGTCCTTTTCTCGGGGCTACACCTTC. Translated, it gives CASSLRGQSFSRGYTF.

The chain joins TRBV28 to TRBJ1-1; tentative D call: TRBD1 (6 bases). CDR3 size: 16 residues. Between the trimmed V and J ends, which lost 7 bases and 1 base, there was a span of 19 bases. CDR1 MDHEN and CDR2 SYDVKM come from the germline V gene. The CDR3 sequence: CASNWSQGPRNTEAFF. In DNA form, the CDR3 reads TGTGCCAGCAATTGGTCGCAGGGGCCACGGAACACTGAAGCTTTCTTT.

This clone was recorded once. The V and J genes are TRBV4-1 and TRBJ1-1, with 7 positions matching TRBD1. This CDR3 spans 16 amino acids. Germline loops: CDR1 MGHRA, CDR2 YSYEKL. Losses at the gene ends were 0 bases for V and 3 bases for J; bases not matched to a gene: 7. The chain's CDR3 is CASSQEQGRWDTEAFF. DNA for the CDR3: TGCGCCAGCAGCCAAGAACAGGGGCGGTGGGACACTGAAGCTTTCTTT.

This clone has a single count. The V call is TRBV5-1, the J call TRBJ1-5; 7 bases align to TRBD1. The CDR3 is 17 amino acids. Trimming removed 4 bases from V and 2 bases from J; junction bases left unmatched: 12. Germline CDR1 and CDR2: SGHRS and YFSETQ. This chain's CDR3 is CASSIRPTGSGNQPQHF. The CDR3 nucleotides are TGCGCCAGCAGCATTAGGCCGACAGGGTCGGGCAATCAGCCCCAGCATTTT.

The rearrangement links TRBV7-9 to TRBJ2-3; a weak D match, TRBD1 (6 bases). The length of the CDR3 is 17 residues. Germline lookup yields CDR1 SEHNR and CDR2 FQNEAQ (reference sequence). The V and J ends lost 1 base and 1 base respectively, with 15 bases between them. CDR3 in amino acids: CASSLGMGAAGTDTQYF. Here the CDR3 DNA reads TGTGCCAGCAGCTTAGGTATGGGGGCGGCCGGCACAGATACGCAGTATTTT. Combining the CDR3 with reference TRBV7-9 and TRBJ2-3 gives the whole variable domain DTGVSQNPRHKITKRGQNVTFRCDPISEHNRLYWYRQTLGQGPEFLTYFQNEAQLEKSRLLSDRFSAERPKGSFSTLEIQRTEQGDSAMYLCASSLGMGAAGTDTQYFGPGTRLTVL.

This rearrangement joins TRBV7-2 to TRBJ2-7, with 7 positions matching TRBD2. V lost 1 base, J lost 0 bases, and 3 bases stayed unmatched. The length of the CDR3 is 15 residues. Germline assignment: CDR1 SGHTA and CDR2 FQGNSA. CDR3 loop: CASSLGRGSSYEQYF. In DNA, the CDR3 is TGTGCCAGCAGCTTAGGGCGGGGGTCCTCCTACGAGCAGTACTTC.

This clone was observed a few times. V is TRBV15 and J is TRBJ2-5, with 9 bases aligning to TRBD1. Per the germline V gene, CDR1 is LNHNV and CDR2 is YYDKDF (reference sequence). This CDR3 spans 15 amino acids. Unmatched junction bases numbered 5, after V lost 3 bases and J lost 3 bases. In DNA form, the CDR3 reads TGTGCCACCAGCAGCCCCTGGACAGGGGAAGAGACCCAGTACTTC. It codes for CATSSPWTGEETQYF. The whole variable domain, filled in from reference TRBV15 and TRBJ2-5, reads DAMVIQNPRYQVTQFGKPVTLSCSQTLNHNVMYWYQQKSSQAPKLLFHYYDKDFNNEADTPDNFQSRRPNTSFCFLDIRSPGLGDTAMYLCATSSPWTGEETQYFGPGTRLLVL.